Sequencing of this T cell receptor (beta chain) was carried out in a study of T cells expressing NK-cell markers. Study-level information: Sorted CD3+CD56+NKG2C+, CD3+CD56+NKG2C- and CD3+CD56-NKG2C+ T cells supplied TCR beta repertoires.

The CDR3 spans 16 residues. CDR1 and CDR2 from the germline V gene are SGHTA and FQGNSA. TCRdb re-called the 5' RACE reads and catalogs CDR3 proteins one per entry, DNA excluded. In total, the table holds some 280,000 distinct CDR3 sequences. The material sequenced was blood T cells: a sorted CD56 or NKG2C T cell subset, CD4+ or CD8+ T cells, or bulk PBMC T cells (not recorded which). This clonotype was sampled from a man aged 18 to 29 in good health. The chain recombines TRBV7-2 with TRBJ2-7; TCRdb designates TRBD2, a call that cannot be tested without DNA. The CDR3 loop reads CASSSLSSGPTYEQYF.